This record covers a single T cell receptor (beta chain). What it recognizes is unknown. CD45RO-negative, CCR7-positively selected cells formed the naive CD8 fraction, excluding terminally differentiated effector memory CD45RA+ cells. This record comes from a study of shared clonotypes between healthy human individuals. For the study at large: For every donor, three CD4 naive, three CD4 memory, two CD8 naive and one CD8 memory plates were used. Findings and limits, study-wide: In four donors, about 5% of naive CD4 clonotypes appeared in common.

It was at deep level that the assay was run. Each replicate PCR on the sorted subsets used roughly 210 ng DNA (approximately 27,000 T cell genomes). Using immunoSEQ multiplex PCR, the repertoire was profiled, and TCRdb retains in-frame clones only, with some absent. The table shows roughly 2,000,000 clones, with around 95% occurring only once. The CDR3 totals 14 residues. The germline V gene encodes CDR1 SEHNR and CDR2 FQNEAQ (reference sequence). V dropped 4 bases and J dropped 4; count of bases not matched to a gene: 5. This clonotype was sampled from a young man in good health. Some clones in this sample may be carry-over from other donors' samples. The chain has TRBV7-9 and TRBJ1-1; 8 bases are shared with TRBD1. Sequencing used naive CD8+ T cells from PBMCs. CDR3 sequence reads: CASSYRDRPTEAFF. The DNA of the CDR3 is TGTGCCAGCAGCTACCGGGACAGGCCCACTGAAGCTTTCTTT.